Reported below is one T cell receptor beta chain. This clone's antigen is unknown. No base quality values were provided; no much bigger clone lies one nucleotide off. The immunoSEQ Assay, a bias-controlled multiplex PCR, was used to amplify TCRbeta CDR3 regions from genomic DNA. The paper's processing steps were these. The number of nucleated cells in each sample was estimated by amplification of reference gene primers within the assay. To quantify the absolute abundance of each unique TCRbeta CDR3 rearrangement, sequence reads were collapsed and filtered. Productive Simpson clonality was computed per sample as the square root of Simpson's diversity index over productive rearrangements. TCRdb holds this immuneACCESS table with in-frame rearrangements only. Some clones are missing; in checked studies, unresolved V genes explain under half, and the rest has no known cause. The D gene and trimming were derived from the DNA, and the V and J assignments and clone size from that table. The sample table shows 200,000 to 300,000 clones, and around 87% are seen once. The ten biggest clones cover over 2% of the sample.

The collaborating institutions used their own protocols to collect whole blood in K2EDTA tubes. For TCRbeta analysis, collaborators shipped samples in one of three forms: frozen whole blood, isolated PBMCs, or DNA extracted from either of those sample types. The sample comes from a study of blood T cell repertoires in COVID-19 (TCRdb year 2020). Study-wide context: Collaborator samples came from the United States, Italy and Spain and covered acute and convalescent phases of COVID-19. Where available, HLA class I and class II types were obtained from metadata supplied by the sample provider rather than from assay-based typing. Subjects who had been exposed to COVID-19, were actively infected with it, or had recovered from it provided the deeply sampled blood TCRbeta repertoires that made up the dataset. Samples were obtained from the ongoing ImmuneRACE study (first 160 participants) and from approximately 1,200 subjects provided by 6 global collaborators. The prospective study material was composed of cDNA or gDNA derived from T cells, B-cell-depleted T cells, or PBMCs. A freely available public database, intended as a resource for researchers studying the immune response to SARS-CoV-2, is where the repertoires were released. The sample metadata nearly always contained a de-identified subject ID, COVID-19 status, age in years and sex.

Overall study outcomes, separate from this receptor: How much clinical and demographic metadata was included differed by source and by participant, and the metadata was provided uncurated.

Inclusive of the bounding cysteine and phenylalanine, the CDR3 is 16 residues long. Kept here is only the CDR3 DNA, which spans 48 bases and is read in frame from base 1. CDR1 and CDR2, per the germline V gene, are SGHTA and FQGNSA. Compared with germline, V lacks 1 base and J lacks 3 bases; bases without a gene match: 6. The rearranged segments are TRBV7-2 and TRBJ1-2; 9 junctional bases match TRBD1. The source is a woman aged 45 to 65 with acute or convalescent COVID-19. Sequenced input: peripheral blood. The CDR3 protein: CASSLDLRTGDYGYTF. The DNA sequence follows: TGTGCCAGCAGCTTAGATCTCCGGACAGGGGACTATGGCTACACCTTC.